This T cell receptor (beta chain) was captured in a study of blood T cell repertoires in COVID-19. Study-wide context: The cDNA or gDNA used as material had been derived from T cells, B-cell-depleted T cells, or PBMCs.

TCRdb keeps only in-frame clones here, not all; method: immunoSEQ multiplex PCR. The table records 90,000 to 110,000 clones, over 80% of them present only once. J lost 7 bases, V lost 4 bases, and 6 bases had no gene match. The CDR3 is 15 residues long. Looked up from germline, CDR1 is LGHDT and CDR2 is YNNKEL (reference sequence). The chain employs TRBV3-1 (or the pseudogene TRBV3-2) and TRBJ2-7; TRBD2 matches 14 bases. The source of this sequence is a woman in her fifties or sixties with acute or convalescent COVID-19. Sequences were obtained from peripheral blood. The CDR3 loop reads CASSLTSGGAEEQYF. For the CDR3, the DNA is TGTGCCAGCAGCCTGACTAGCGGGGGGGCGGAAGAGCAGTACTTC.